This T cell receptor (beta chain) appears in the sequencing data of a study of blood T cell repertoires in COVID-19. Repertoires were generated with immunoSEQ multiplex PCR, while TCRdb's copy carries only in-frame clones and drops some. The profile shows some 170,000 clones, around 79% of them singletons. Trimming removed 0 bases from V and 3 bases from J, with 14 bases in between. The germline gives CDR1 GTSNPN, CDR2 SVGIG (reference sequence). The CDR3 spans 15 residues. The TCR sequence derives from a woman aged 70-85 years with acute or convalescent COVID-19. Sequenced sample: peripheral blood. This sequence joins TRBV30 and TRBJ1-2; possible D gene TRBD1, 6 bases. The CDR3 region is CAWSVPDRRYYGYTF. CDR3 nucleotide sequence: TGTGCCTGGAGTGTACCCGACAGGAGATACTATGGCTACACCTTC. Combining the CDR3 with reference TRBV30 and TRBJ1-2 gives the whole variable domain SQTIHQWPATLVQPVGSPLSLECTVEGTSNPNLYWYRQAAGRGLQLLFYSVGIGQISSEVPQNLSASRPQDRQFILSSKKLLLSDSGFYLCAWSVPDRRYYGYTFGSGTRLTVV.